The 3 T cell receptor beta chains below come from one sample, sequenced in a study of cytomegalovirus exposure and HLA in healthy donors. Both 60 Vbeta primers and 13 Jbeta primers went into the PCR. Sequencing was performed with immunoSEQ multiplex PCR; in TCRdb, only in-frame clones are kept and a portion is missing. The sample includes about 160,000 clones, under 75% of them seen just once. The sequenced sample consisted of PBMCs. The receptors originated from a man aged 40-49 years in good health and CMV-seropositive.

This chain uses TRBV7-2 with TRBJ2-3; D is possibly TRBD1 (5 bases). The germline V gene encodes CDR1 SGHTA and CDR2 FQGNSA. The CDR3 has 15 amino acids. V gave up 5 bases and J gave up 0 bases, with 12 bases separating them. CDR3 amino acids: CASSLRQISTDTQYF. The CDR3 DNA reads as TGTGCCAGCAGCCTGCGACAGATTAGCACAGATACGCAGTATTTT.

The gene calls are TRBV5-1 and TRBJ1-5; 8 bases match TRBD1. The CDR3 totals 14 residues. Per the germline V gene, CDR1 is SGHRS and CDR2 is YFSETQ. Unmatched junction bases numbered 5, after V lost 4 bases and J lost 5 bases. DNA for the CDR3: TGCGCCAGCAGCCCCGGACAGGGATATCAGCCCCAGCATTTT. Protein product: CASSPGQGYQPQHF.

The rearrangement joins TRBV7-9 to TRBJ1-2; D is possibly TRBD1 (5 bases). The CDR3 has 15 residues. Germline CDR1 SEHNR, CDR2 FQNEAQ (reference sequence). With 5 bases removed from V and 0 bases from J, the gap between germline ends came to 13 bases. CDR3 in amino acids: CASSLPGGANYGYTF. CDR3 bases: TGTGCCAGCAGCCTCCCCGGAGGGGCTAACTATGGCTACACCTTC.